This T cell receptor (beta chain) was retrieved from a study of cytomegalovirus exposure and HLA in healthy donors. In the PCR, 60 Vbeta and 13 Jbeta primers were used. Sequencing was performed with immunoSEQ multiplex PCR; in TCRdb, only in-frame clones are kept and a portion is missing. Of 200,000 to 250,000 clones listed, 75% to 80% were seen once; the top ten hold around 1.8%. The length of the CDR3 is 13 residues. Trimming cost V 7 bases and J 1 base, with 10 bases left between them. Germline-derived CDR1 and CDR2 are SGHTA and FQGTGA. The study's findings and limits: Cytomegalovirus status was reportedly diagnosed by the classifier with high sensitivity and specificity.

On this clone itself: Its antigen is still unknown.

This TCR derives from a young man in good health and CMV-seronegative. The V call is TRBV7-3, the J call TRBJ2-5; D is undetermined. The sequenced sample was PBMCs. The DNA for the CDR3 is TGTGCCAGCACCAGCCGGGTCCAAGAGACCCAGTACTTC. Protein sequence: CASTSRVQETQYF.